The 18 T cell receptor beta chains below all came from one sample that was sequenced in a study of blood T cell repertoires in COVID-19 (dated by TCRdb to about 2020). Library preparation used the immunoSEQ multiplex PCR assay. TCRdb carries this immuneACCESS record with in-frame sequences only. Its versions omit some clonotypes, under half of them owing to an unresolved V gene in the studies checked, with the rest unexplained. The sample table records approximately 240,000 clones; about 90% of these occur just once. Of the sample, over 1.5% falls within the top ten clones. Sequencing input: PBMCs or T cells enriched from blood (not recorded which). The source is a woman younger than 30 who had recovered from COVID-19.

The rearrangement links TRBV2 to TRBJ1-5; D not resolved. CDR3 size: 12 residues. From germline, CDR1 is SNHLY and CDR2 FYNNEI. The V gene lost 4 bases and the J gene lost 9 bases, with 10 bases spanning the gap. In DNA form, the CDR3 reads TGTGCCAGCAGTGGTCGGGGATTGCCCCAGCATTTT. It is translated as CASSGRGLPQHF.

J is TRBJ2-1 and V is TRBV15; possibly TRBD1 for D (5 bases). There are 13 residues in the CDR3. In germline, CDR1 is LNHNV, CDR2 YYDKDF (reference sequence). V lost 3 bases, J lost 8 bases, and 11 bases lay in between. CDR3 DNA sequence: TGTGCCACCAGCAGGACAGTAGTCTATGAGCAGTTCTTC. Protein product: CATSRTVVYEQFF.

The chain is built from TRBV29-1 and TRBJ2-2; D is undetermined. Trimming took off 7 bases at V and 3 bases at J, with 12 bases between the two ends. Germline CDR1 is SQVTM and CDR2 is ANQGSEA. This CDR3 comprises 13 residues. The CDR3 is CSGGQAYTGELFF. In DNA form, the CDR3 reads TGCAGCGGTGGGCAGGCTTACACCGGGGAGCTGTTTTTT.

This sequence joins TRBV27 and TRBJ1-1; TRBD1 might be the D (5 bases). V dropped 6 bases and J dropped 1 base, with 9 bases sitting between them. Germline V gene sequence: CDR1 MNHEY, CDR2 SMNVEV (reference sequence). The CDR3 runs to 13 residues. For the CDR3, the DNA is TGTGCCAGCAGAATTACAGGGAACACTGAAGCTTTCTTT. It encodes CASRITGNTEAFF.

V and J are TRBV11-2 and TRBJ1-1; 9 nucleotides line up with TRBD1. The CDR3 runs to 13 residues. V lost 4 bases, J lost 10 bases, and 7 bases stayed unmatched. In germline, CDR1 is SGHAT, CDR2 FQNNGV. CDR3 amino acids: CASSSGTGSGAFF. DNA of the CDR3: TGTGCCAGCAGCTCCGGGACAGGGTCTGGAGCTTTCTTT.

The chain employs TRBV24-1 and TRBJ2-1; TRBD1 might be the D (7 bases). This CDR3 has 17 residues. V shed 3 bases and J shed 6 bases, with 20 bases lying between them. Per germline, CDR1 KGHDR and CDR2 SFDVKD. The CDR3: CATSDTRGDWDGNEQFF. The CDR3 region has the DNA TGTGCCACCAGTGATACCAGGGGGGATTGGGACGGCAATGAGCAGTTCTTC.

V is TRBV6-4 and J is TRBJ1-2, with TRBD1 matching 7 bases. Looked up from germline, CDR1 is MRHNA and CDR2 is SNTAGT. The CDR3 loop spans 19 amino acids. V shed 4 bases, J shed 0 bases, and the junction held 17 bases outside the gene matches. The CDR3 coding sequence is TGTGCCAGCAGTGGGAGGGCGCGGGGACAGAATATTTCTAACTATGGCTACACCTTC. This translates into CASSGRARGQNISNYGYTF.

The chain uses TRBV7-6 and TRBJ1-5; D not resolved. CDR1 is SGHVS and CDR2 is FNYEAQ in the germline V gene. Trimming cost V 3 bases and J 2 bases, with 5 bases left between them. The CDR3 is 13 amino acids. The CDR3, as DNA: TGTGCCAGCAGCTTGGCTCGCAATCAGCCCCAGCATTTT. Encoded protein: CASSLARNQPQHF.

This chain joins TRBV5-5 and TRBJ2-1; TRBD2 matches at 8 bases. This CDR3 has 15 residues. The germline gives CDR1 SGHKS, CDR2 YYEKEE (reference sequence). V dropped 2 bases and J dropped 10; count of bases not matched to a gene: 11. Here the CDR3 reads CASSFQAGGAREQFF. DNA of the CDR3: TGTGCCAGCAGCTTTCAGGCGGGAGGCGCCCGGGAGCAGTTCTTC.

V usage is TRBV11-2 and J usage is TRBJ1-2; a weak D match, TRBD1 (6 bases). CDR3 length equals 17 residues. Trimming removed 4 bases at V and 6 bases at J, with 24 bases between. Germline-derived CDR1 and CDR2 are SGHAT and FQNNGV. This CDR3 reads CASSSPPRQDRVDGYTF. In DNA, the CDR3 is TGTGCCAGCAGCTCTCCCCCCCGACAGGATCGGGTAGATGGCTACACCTTC.

This clone showed up just once. The J gene is TRBJ2-7, the V gene TRBV5-5, with a possible D match to TRBD2 (5 bases). The CDR3 extends over 17 amino acids. Per the germline V gene, CDR1 is SGHKS and CDR2 is YYEKEE (reference sequence). Trimming stripped 0 bases from V and 1 base from J, with 17 bases between. The CDR3 region is CASSLGDGGWGSYEQYF. CDR3 sequence (DNA): TGTGCCAGCAGCTTGGGAGACGGAGGCTGGGGTTCCTACGAGCAGTACTTC.

The rearrangement links TRBV5-1 to TRBJ2-6; D is unresolved. The CDR3 is 16 residues long. V was cut by 1 base and J by 2 bases, with 10 bases left in between. Looked up from germline, CDR1 is SGHRS and CDR2 is YFSETQ. The CDR3: CASSLQMRTGANVLTF. As DNA, the CDR3 is TGCGCCAGCAGCTTGCAAATGCGTACTGGGGCCAACGTCCTGACTTTC.

The CDR3 region has the DNA TGTGCCAGCAGCTTAGGGGCCGGCAGTCTCCACTACGAGCAGTACTTC. This sequence encodes CASSLGAGSLHYEQYF. V gene TRBV7-2 combines with J gene TRBJ2-7, with D unresolved. The CDR3 spans 16 residues. Trimming pared 1 base from V and 3 bases from J, leaving 16 bases between. CDR1 and CDR2 from the germline V gene are SGHTA and FQGNSA.

This chain joins TRBV28 and TRBJ2-4, with D possibly TRBD2 on 5 matching bases. In germline, CDR1 is MDHEN, CDR2 SYDVKM. The CDR3 loop spans 15 amino acids. V was clipped by 2 bases and J by 3 bases, with 11 bases between them. Here the CDR3 DNA reads TGTGCCAGCAGTTTAACTTTCGGAGGCAAAAACATTCAGTACTTC. It yields the protein CASSLTFGGKNIQYF.

This chain connects TRBV28 to TRBJ1-1; tentatively, D is TRBD1 (5 bases). Trimming pared 6 bases from V and 0 bases from J, leaving 11 bases between. Germline V gene data show CDR1 as MDHEN and CDR2 as SYDVKM. The CDR3 has 14 residues. Here the CDR3 DNA reads TGTGCCAGCAGCCCGCTACAGGTGAACACTGAAGCTTTCTTT. It codes for CASSPLQVNTEAFF.

V is TRBV27 and J is TRBJ2-4; D is possibly TRBD1 (6 bases). This CDR3 has 14 amino acids. The V end was cut by 0 bases, the J end by 8 bases, with 11 bases between. CDR1 is MNHEY and CDR2 is SMNVEV in the germline V gene (reference sequence). As DNA, the CDR3 is TGTGCCAGCAGTTTATCTGGGAAGGGGGACATTCAGTACTTC. Its translation is CASSLSGKGDIQYF.

The chain recombines TRBV18 with TRBJ1-3, with TRBD1 matching 10 bases. J gave up 5 bases and V 3 bases, and 4 bases lay outside the gene matches. The CDR3 contains 15 residues. The germline V gene has CDR1 KGHSH and CDR2 LQKENI. CDR3 DNA: TGTGCCAGCTCACCCGGGACAGGGGCAAGAAACACCATATATTTT. Encoded protein: CASSPGTGARNTIYF.

The count of this clone is one. The chain links TRBV10-3 to TRBJ1-1, with 9 bases identical to TRBD1. The CDR3 runs 14 residues. Germline CDR1 reads ENHRY; CDR2 reads SYGVKD. The junction had 7 bases not matched to a gene; V was cut back by 6 bases and J by 5 bases. CDR3 in DNA: TGTGCCATCAGCTTACAGGGGGCGGTGACTGAAGCTTTCTTT. The encoded protein is CAISLQGAVTEAFF.